The 17 T cell receptor beta chains in this list originate from one sample, sequenced in a study of CD8 T cells in Susac syndrome. The RNA, 0.5 to 1 ug, was put through reverse transcription using random hexamers. One entry per CDR3 protein, called by TCRdb with MiXCR from the immunoSEQ multiplex PCR reads. The sample has about 83,000 distinct CDR3 sequences; about 95% are singletons. The sample comprised CD8+ T cells from PBMCs. All receptors derive from a human donor with Susac syndrome.

This clonotype is a singleton in its sample. The chain carries TRBV19 and TRBJ1-2; no clear D gene. Looked up from germline, CDR1 is LNHDA and CDR2 is SQIVND (reference sequence). CDR3 length equals 15 residues. V lost 7 bases and J 0 bases, leaving 15 bases between the germline ends. Here the CDR3 reads CASTPGSSPNYGYTF. As DNA, the CDR3 is TGTGCCAGTACCCCTGGGAGCTCCCCTAACTATGGCTACACCTTC.

Comments on this clonotype: At one boundary the junction diverges from the germline segment, which might be a read error. The genes are TRBV4-1 and TRBJ1-4; D unclear. The CDR3 loop spans 15 amino acids. Germline values: CDR1 MGHRA, CDR2 YSYEKL. DNA of the CDR3: TGCGCCAGCAGCACTACCCAATACGGAAATGAAAAACTGTTCTTT. It codes for CASSTTQYGNEKLFF.

The chain combines TRBV27 with TRBJ2-1; D possibly corresponds to TRBD2 (5 bases). This CDR3 is 14 amino acids long. V lost 5 bases, J lost 0 bases, and 8 bases lay in between. Looked up from germline, CDR1 is MNHEY and CDR2 is SMNVEV (reference sequence). The CDR3 here is CASSEGSSYNEQFF. CDR3 in DNA: TGTGCCAGCAGTGAAGGGAGCTCCTACAATGAGCAGTTCTTC.

J is TRBJ2-2 and V is TRBV7-9; D is ambiguous. CDR1 is SEHNR, CDR2 FQNEAQ, per germline (reference sequence). The V end was cut by 2 bases, the J end by 4 bases, with 5 bases between. The CDR3 length is 13 residues. The CDR3 sequence is CASSLSPTGELFF. In DNA form, the CDR3 reads TGTGCCAGCAGCTTATCCCCCACCGGGGAGCTGTTTTTT.

The chain joins TRBV9 to TRBJ2-1; D is possibly TRBD2 (5 bases). This CDR3 is 13 amino acids long. Germline loops: CDR1 SGDLS, CDR2 YYNGEE. V shed 2 bases and J shed 6 bases, with 9 bases lying between them. The CDR3 sequence: CASSVSGSNEQFF. DNA of the CDR3: TGTGCCAGCAGCGTGAGTGGGAGCAATGAGCAGTTCTTC.

The chain combines TRBV27 with TRBJ2-2; possible D gene TRBD1, 6 bases. The CDR3 runs to 15 residues. V was cut by 4 bases and J by 4 bases, with 13 bases left in between. Germline CDR1 MNHEY, CDR2 SMNVEV (reference sequence). The chain's CDR3 is CASSSSTGFTGELFF. The CDR3 bases are TGTGCCAGCAGTTCCTCGACAGGTTTCACCGGGGAGCTGTTTTTT.

The chain links TRBV2 to TRBJ2-7; no clear D gene. The CDR3 covers 12 residues. The germline V gene has CDR1 SNHLY and CDR2 FYNNEI. V lost 5 bases and J 3 bases, leaving 8 bases between the germline ends. CDR3 in amino acids: CASSMTDYEQYV. The CDR3 DNA reads as TGTGCCAGCAGTATGACGGACTACGAGCAGTACGTC.

The chain couples TRBV4-1 to TRBJ2-1; 8 bases align to TRBD1. The CDR3 consists of 16 residues. Per the germline V gene, CDR1 is MGHRA and CDR2 is YSYEKL. The junction had 7 bases not matched to a gene; V was cut back by 2 bases and J by 4 bases. CDR3 sequence: CASSQPDGDRYNEQFF. The CDR3 DNA follows: TGCGCCAGCAGCCAACCGGACGGGGACAGGTACAATGAGCAGTTCTTC.

V and J are TRBV29-1 and TRBJ1-3; a weak D match, TRBD1 (5 bases). V was trimmed by 0 bases and J by 4 bases, leaving 10 bases between them. CDR1 and CDR2 from the germline V gene are SQVTM and ANQGSEA. The CDR3 is 14 residues long. The CDR3 bases are TGCAGCGTTGAAGATCTAGGGGACGGAAACACCATATATTTT. Residues: CSVEDLGDGNTIYF.

The genes are TRBV7-9 and TRBJ1-1, with D perhaps TRBD1 (5 bases). The CDR3 runs 16 residues. CDR1 and CDR2 from the germline V gene are SEHNR and FQNEAQ (reference sequence). The V gene lost 6 bases and the J gene lost 8 bases, with 25 bases spanning the gap. The CDR3 DNA reads TGTGCCAGCAGAGGAGATCTTGGGGGATCACTTCTCGAAGCTTTCTTT. Translation: CASRGDLGGSLLEAFF.

CDR3 in amino acids: CASSGLAGGNEQFF. The DNA for the CDR3 is TGTGCCAGCAGTGGACTAGCGGGAGGCAATGAGCAGTTCTTC. The rearrangement joins TRBV6-4 to TRBJ2-1, with TRBD2 matching over 13 bases. CDR1 and CDR2 (germline): MRHNA, SNTAGT. CDR3 length: 14 amino acids. J lost 6 bases, V lost 4 bases, and 0 bases had no gene match.

The rearrangement joins TRBV6-5 to TRBJ1-2, with 12 bases that match TRBD1. The CDR3 covers 14 residues. The J segment lost 8 bases and the V segment lost 6 bases, leaving 7 bases of the junction unmatched. CDR1 is MNHEY, CDR2 SVGAGI, per germline. CDR3 nucleotide sequence: TGTGCCAGCAGCCCGGGACAGGGGGCGCGAGGCTACACCTTC. This codes for CASSPGQGARGYTF.

The CDR3 spells CASSQTDAADTDTQYF. The DNA of the CDR3 is TGTGCCTCTTCTCAGACAGACGCTGCTGACACAGATACGCAGTATTTT. The genes are TRBV24-1 and TRBJ2-3, with D possibly matching TRBD1 (5 bases). V lost 12 bases, J lost 2 bases, and 23 bases lay in between. CDR3 length: 16 residues. Germline V gene lookup returns CDR1 KGHDR and CDR2 SFDVKD.

The chain is built from TRBV20-1 and TRBJ2-7; 10 nucleotides match TRBD2. V dropped 1 base and J dropped 5; count of bases not matched to a gene: 11. CDR1 is DFQATT and CDR2 is SNEGSKA in the germline V gene (reference sequence). This CDR3 has 16 amino acids. The CDR3 reads CSARVLSGRARNEQYF. Here the CDR3 DNA reads TGCAGTGCTAGAGTCCTCAGCGGGAGGGCCAGGAACGAGCAGTACTTC.

The V gene is TRBV7-2, the J gene TRBJ2-7; D possibly corresponds to TRBD1 (6 bases). Germline lookup yields CDR1 SGHTA and CDR2 FQGNSA. The CDR3 has 13 amino acids. The V gene lost 11 bases and the J gene lost 7 bases, with 21 bases spanning the gap. CDR3 sequence: CAGQNSGAVEQYF. CDR3 nucleotides: TGTGCCGGACAAAACTCAGGGGCTGTGGAGCAGTACTTC.

The chain joins TRBV7-8 to TRBJ1-1; TRBD1 might be the D (5 bases). This CDR3 comprises 15 residues. V lost 10 bases, J lost 3 bases, and 21 bases lay in between. Germline CDR1 and CDR2: SGHVS and FQNEAQ. CDR3: CATSGRWQGDTEAFF. In DNA, the CDR3 is TGTGCCACCTCTGGGCGCTGGCAGGGCGACACTGAAGCTTTCTTT.

The rearrangement joins TRBV12-3 or TRBV12-4 to TRBJ2-6; D gene unclear. V gave up 8 bases and J gave up 13 bases, with 9 bases separating them. The CDR3 extends over 10 amino acids. The CDR3 DNA is TGTGCCAGCTCCTCGAAGGTCCTGACTTTC. Its translation: CASSSKVLTF.